The following is a T cell receptor beta chain sequence with its context. Its antigen remains unknown. The data were obtained in a study of cytomegalovirus exposure and HLA in healthy donors. Study-wide context: A later analysis reported the same platform for the 100 to 150 validation repertoires and the roughly 630 first-cohort repertoires. Study-level findings and limits: According to a subsequent analysis, TCR clusters identified in the first cohort showed a tendency to co-occur across the approximately 110 validation repertoires. A classifier reportedly called cytomegalovirus status with high sensitivity and specificity.

This CDR3 comprises 13 residues. V lost 4 bases and J 4 bases, leaving 11 bases between the germline ends. Germline loops: CDR1 MNHEY, CDR2 SVGAGI. Method: immunoSEQ multiplex PCR; TCRdb's copy keeps in-frame clones and lacks some. The repertoire holds about 120,000 clones, with around 85% as singletons. The donors formed part of the approximately 120-subject validation cohort, distinct from the approximately 630-subject first cohort. The V and J genes are TRBV6-5 and TRBJ2-7; a possible D gene is TRBD2 (5 bases). Sequencing was performed on PBMCs. This TCR was recovered from a man aged 18 to 29 in good health and CMV-seropositive. The CDR3 spells CASSFAEGYEQYF. The CDR3 DNA reads as TGTGCCAGCAGTTTCGCCGAGGGTTACGAGCAGTACTTC.